This T cell receptor (beta chain) was obtained from a study of cytomegalovirus exposure and HLA in healthy donors. Study details: There were roughly 110 million unique TCR beta sequences, drawn from some 180 million T cells, in an earlier analysis.

CDR3 length: 12 residues. Trimming left V 5 bases short and J 7 bases short, with 11 bases between. Looked up from germline, CDR1 is SEHNR and CDR2 is FQNEAQ (reference sequence). Regarding this clone: Its antigen remains unidentified.

Notes on the study in general: It was approximately 160 TCR beta chains that were listed as cytomegalovirus-associated. For TCR beta chains, V- and J-gene trimming was later linked to a missense DCLRE1C variant. In presence/absence analyses, roughly uniform sequencing depth across donors was assumed.

PCR was performed using 60 Vbeta and 13 Jbeta primers. Measured with immunoSEQ multiplex PCR; TCRdb has only the in-frame clones, and not every one. This sample has some 140,000 clones, with 60% to 85% found just once. This sequence originates from a man aged 18 to 35 in good health and CMV-seronegative. Sequenced sample: PBMCs. The chain recombines TRBV7-9 with TRBJ1-2; D might be TRBD1 (5 bases). CDR3 loop: CASSESDTGYTF. CDR3 bases: TGTGCCAGCAGCGAGTCGGACACTGGCTACACCTTC.